A selection of T cell receptor beta chains follows, all from one sample in a study of T-cell memory formation after mild COVID-19. One entry per CDR3 protein, called by TCRdb with MiXCR from the 5' RACE reads. The sample includes 85,000 to 120,000 distinct CDR3 sequences, 9.5% to 15% of them seen just once. Sample: PBMCs or a T cell subset sorted from them (not recorded which). These TCRs come from an adult woman who had mild COVID-19 (a few samples of this study predate the infection). Cell type and time point are not known. CDR3s include the opening cysteine and the closing phenylalanine or tryptophan. A D gene is named only where the DNA matches it firmly. Clone size is shown for a subset of rows, as once, few, many or a class of expanded clone.

>TRBJ1-1|TRBV29-1|14|-|-
CSVDIQGRNTEAFF
TGCAGCGTTGATATCCAGGGAAGGAACACTGAAGCTTTCTTT
>TRBJ1-2|TRBV7-8|11|-|-
CASSSGDGYTF
TGTGCCAGCAGCTCAGGGGATGGCTACACCTTC
>TRBJ2-7|TRBV12-3/TRBV12-4|13|-|TRBD1
CASSPPEGAQQYF
TGTGCCAGCAGTCCCCCCGAGGGGGCGCAGCAGTACTTC
>TRBJ2-3|TRBV9|16|few|-
CASSVAPGASTDTQYF
TGTGCCAGCAGCGTAGCGCCAGGGGCGAGCACAGATACGCAGTATTTT
>TRBJ2-3|TRBV7-8|16|many|TRBD2
CASSRTGTRYADTQYF
TGTGCCAGCAGCCGCACCGGGACTAGGTACGCAGATACGCAGTATTTT
>TRBJ2-3|TRBV27|15|many|TRBD2
CASSWEGGGTDTQYF
TGTGCCAGCAGTTGGGAGGGAGGGGGCACAGATACGCAGTATTTT
>TRBJ1-2|TRBV7-8|15|-|TRBD1
CASSPRDRNRYGYTF
TGTGCCAGCAGCCCTCGGGACAGGAACCGCTATGGCTACACCTTC
>TRBJ2-7|TRBV7-9|15|many|-
CASSLGRDGTYEQYF
TGTGCCAGCAGCTTAGGACGGGACGGGACCTACGAGCAGTACTTC
>TRBJ2-1|TRBV15|15|few|-
CATSVGDSSYNEQFF
TGTGCCACCAGCGTGGGGGATAGCTCCTACAATGAGCAGTTCTTC
>TRBJ2-5|TRBV7-9|16|-|-
CASSLGHREGKETQYF
TGTGCCAGCAGCTTAGGTCACAGGGAGGGGAAAGAGACCCAGTACTTC
>TRBJ2-7|TRBV5-1|15|-|TRBD1
CASSSDRGRAYEQYF
TGCGCCAGCAGCTCCGACAGGGGGCGAGCCTACGAGCAGTACTTC
>TRBJ2-7|TRBV20-1|14|many|-
CSAMNPASGYEQYF
TGCAGTGCGATGAACCCGGCGAGCGGGTACGAGCAGTACTTC
>TRBJ2-7|TRBV5-1|14|few|TRBD1
CASSHGTGPYEQYF
TGCGCCAGCAGCCACGGGACAGGCCCCTACGAGCAGTACTTC
>TRBJ2-3|TRBV2|16|-|TRBD2
CASTPGLAGVGDTQYF
TGTGCCAGCACGCCGGGACTAGCGGGGGTTGGAGATACGCAGTATTTT
>TRBJ1-4|TRBV14|18|-|TRBD1
CASSPTGQVLLGSEKLFF
TGTGCCAGCAGCCCAACGGGACAGGTCCTCCTAGGGAGTGAAAAACTGTTTTTT
>TRBJ1-2|TRBV4-1|14|-|-
CASSQEDRNYGYTF
TGCGCCAGCAGCCAAGAAGACAGAAACTATGGCTACACCTTC
>TRBJ2-3|TRBV7-9|15|-|-
CASSSRAGVTDTQYF
TGTGCCAGCAGCTCTCGGGCCGGGGTCACAGATACGCAGTATTTT
>TRBJ2-7|TRBV4-1|15|few|TRBD1
CASSQVGGQAYEQYF
TGCGCCAGCAGCCAAGTGGGGGGACAGGCCTACGAGCAGTACTTC
>TRBJ2-5|TRBV7-7|16|many|-
CASSLRPRRYQETQYF
TGTGCCAGCAGCTTAAGGCCTAGAAGGTACCAAGAGACCCAGTACTTC
>TRBJ2-3|TRBV7-3|22|few|TRBD2
CASSSKERRLAGGRIIGDTQYF
TGTGCCAGCAGCTCAAAGGAGAGGAGGCTAGCGGGGGGACGTATCATCGGGGATACGCAGTATTTT
>TRBJ1-1|TRBV24-1|14|-|TRBD1
CATSARQGSSEAFF
TGTGCCACCAGTGCGAGACAGGGCTCCTCTGAAGCTTTCTTT
>TRBJ2-1|TRBV6-5|15|few|-
CASSYSPRGENEQFF
TGTGCCAGCAGTTACTCCCCTCGGGGCGAGAATGAGCAGTTCTTC
>TRBJ1-3|TRBV9|15|few|-
CASSVEPGSGNTIYF
TGTGCCAGCAGCGTAGAGCCAGGCTCTGGAAACACCATATATTTT
>TRBJ2-1|TRBV3-1|15|few|-
CASSPQGTTYNEQFF
TGTGCCAGCAGCCCCCAGGGGACAACCTACAATGAGCAGTTCTTC
>TRBJ1-4|TRBV7-9|14|-|-
CASSSTREGEKLFF
TGTGCCAGCAGCTCCACCCGCGAGGGTGAAAAACTGTTTTTT
>TRBJ1-1|TRBV4-1|13|-|-
CASSQLGNTEAFF
TGCGCCAGCAGCCAGTTAGGGAACACTGAAGCTTTCTTT
>TRBJ2-2|TRBV7-3|15|-|TRBD1
CASSRQGYNTGELFF
TGTGCCAGCAGCCGACAGGGGTACAACACCGGGGAGCTGTTTTTT
>TRBJ1-1|TRBV9|18|-|TRBD1
CASSGPNPGVPGQNEAFF
TGTGCCAGCAGCGGGCCCAATCCGGGAGTCCCGGGACAGAATGAAGCTTTCTTT
>TRBJ2-5|TRBV2|15|-|-
CASSEEEGVQETQYF
TGTGCCAGCAGTGAAGAAGAGGGCGTCCAAGAGACCCAGTACTTC
>TRBJ2-1|TRBV20-1|12|-|-
CSARGGNNEQFF
TGCAGTGCTAGAGGGGGGAACAATGAGCAGTTCTTC
>TRBJ1-1|TRBV6-2/TRBV6-3|11|-|-
CASSPGRDAFF
TGTGCCAGCAGCCCAGGGCGCGATGCTTTCTTT
>TRBJ2-1|TRBV7-9|14|-|-
CASSLSSSYNEQFF
TGTGCCAGCAGCTTGAGCAGTTCTTACAATGAGCAGTTCTTC
>TRBJ2-1|TRBV20-1|16|-|TRBD2
CSAPPLGRESPYEQFF
TGCAGTGCTCCTCCCTTGGGGCGGGAGAGTCCCTATGAGCAGTTCTTC
>TRBJ2-2|TRBV20-1|16|-|TRBD1
CSAREQGARLTGELFF
TGCAGTGCTAGAGAACAGGGGGCAAGGCTCACCGGGGAGCTGTTTTTT
>TRBJ2-5|TRBV5-6|16|-|-
CASSLAKGVSVETQYF
TGTGCCAGCAGCTTGGCGAAGGGGGTTAGCGTAGAGACCCAGTACTTC
>TRBJ2-7|TRBV28|17|-|TRBD2
CASTIFKPGGSGDEQYF
TGTGCCAGCACCATTTTTAAACCCGGGGGGAGTGGAGACGAGCAGTACTTC